This entry concerns a single T cell receptor beta chain. The sample belongs to a study of cytomegalovirus exposure and HLA in healthy donors. Researchers ran the PCR with 60 Vbeta and 13 Jbeta primers. In the original processing: Counted up in a later analysis, unique TCR beta chains came to roughly 80 million, with around 10 million shared. Clones were read by immunoSEQ multiplex PCR, and TCRdb kept only the in-frame ones, dropping some. The V and J calls and the clone size are those of that table, but D and trimming were determined from the DNA. The sample has some 200,000 clones, approximately 70% seen once. The ends lost 8 bases at V and 0 bases at J; junction bases unmatched: 5. CDR1 is SGHRS and CDR2 is YFSETQ in the germline V gene. There are 15 residues in the CDR3.

The chain uses TRBV5-1 and TRBJ2-3; 11 nucleotides agree with TRBD1. Sequencing input: PBMCs. The receptor comes from a man aged 40-50 years in good health and CMV-seropositive. Here the CDR3 DNA reads TGCGCCAGTACTAGGGACAGGGGGAGCACAGATACGCAGTATTTT. As protein: CASTRDRGSTDTQYF.